Listed below are T cell receptor beta chains from one sample, sequenced in a study of CD8 T cells in ankylosing spondylitis. TCRdb reprocessed the 5' RACE reads via MiXCR and lists one record per CDR3 protein. This sample has roughly 240,000 distinct CDR3 sequences, with 32% found just once. The source material was blood, either unsorted or a sorted T cell fraction (not recorded which). The receptors stem from a male donor with ankylosing spondylitis or in good health (not recorded which). Both conserved end residues are part of each CDR3. The D gene is left open where the match is weak. The size entry is marked missing in some rows and otherwise reads once, few, many or a size class.

j_gene	len	abundance	d_gene	v_gene	CDR3aa	CDR3nt
TRBJ1-2	15	NA	NA	TRBV27	CASSLSWGDDYGYTF	TGTGCCAGCAGTTTATCATGGGGCGACGATTATGGCTACACCTTC
TRBJ2-3	15	NA	NA	TRBV6-5	CASSVLDIGADTQYF	TGTGCCAGCAGTGTCCTCGACATAGGCGCAGATACGCAGTATTTT
TRBJ2-5	14	NA	TRBD1	TRBV5-6	CASSAKTGRGTQYF	TGTGCCAGCAGCGCCAAGACAGGGCGTGGGACCCAGTACTTC
TRBJ2-1	13	many	NA	TRBV29-1	CSGRAGQYNEQFF	TGCAGCGGGAGGGCGGGGCAATACAATGAGCAGTTCTTC
TRBJ2-5	14	few	NA	TRBV29-1	CSVEAQRYQETQYF	TGCAGCGTTGAAGCGCAACGGTACCAAGAGACCCAGTACTTC
TRBJ2-6	16	NA	TRBD1	TRBV7-9	CASSQGQGPGANVLTF	TGTGCCAGCAGCCAGGGACAGGGACCTGGGGCCAACGTCCTGACTTTC
TRBJ2-3	18	many	NA	TRBV15	CATSRGFSGARGTDTQYF	TGTGCCACCAGCAGAGGATTTTCGGGGGCTAGGGGCACAGATACGCAGTATTTT
TRBJ1-4	10	few	NA	TRBV12-3/TRBV12-4	CASSSEKLFF	TGTGCCAGCAGTTCTGAGAAACTGTTTTTT
TRBJ2-6	18	NA	NA	TRBV6-5	CASSYSAGVGPGANVLTF	TGTGCCAGCAGTTACTCCGCAGGGGTGGGACCTGGGGCCAACGTCCTGACTTTC
TRBJ2-5	16	NA	TRBD2	TRBV4-2	CASSQGVGLAEETQYF	TGTGCCAGCAGCCAAGGGGTAGGACTAGCGGAAGAGACCCAGTACTTC
TRBJ2-6	17	NA	NA	TRBV7-9	CASSLGAGSAGANVLTF	TGTGCCAGCAGCTTAGGGGCGGGATCGGCTGGGGCCAACGTCCTGACTTTC
TRBJ2-3	16	NA	TRBD2	TRBV11-2	CASSSSTRGGSDTQYF	TGTGCCAGCAGCTCGAGCACACGGGGGGGGTCAGATACGCAGTATTTT
TRBJ1-5	16	NA	NA	TRBV12-3/TRBV12-4	CASSASPTGLDQPQHF	TGTGCCAGCAGCGCCTCCCCAACAGGGTTGGATCAGCCCCAGCATTTT
TRBJ2-7	15	NA	TRBD2	TRBV7-8	CASLLRASGASEQYF	TGTGCCAGCCTCTTACGGGCCAGCGGGGCCTCCGAGCAGTACTTC
TRBJ2-1	16	few	NA	TRBV2	CASSEVGRNVRNEQFF	TGTGCCAGCAGTGAAGTCGGCCGGAACGTGCGAAATGAGCAGTTCTTC
TRBJ2-5	15	NA	TRBD1	TRBV12-3/TRBV12-4	CASSWDRGGKETQYF	TGTGCCAGCAGTTGGGACAGGGGGGGAAAAGAGACCCAGTACTTC
TRBJ2-4	14	NA	NA	TRBV28	CASEGDLAKNIQYF	TGTGCCAGTGAGGGGGATCTAGCCAAAAACATTCAGTACTTC
TRBJ2-3	15	few	NA	TRBV12-3/TRBV12-4	CASSSGGRSTDTQYF	TGTGCCAGCAGTTCGGGGGGCCGTAGCACAGATACGCAGTATTTT
TRBJ1-1	14	NA	NA	TRBV6-5	CASSYQLWNTEAFF	TGTGCCAGCAGTTACCAACTTTGGAACACTGAAGCTTTCTTT
TRBJ2-7	13	few	NA	TRBV6-1	CASSALGPTEQYF	TGTGCCAGCAGTGCCTTGGGACCTACCGAGCAGTACTTC
TRBJ2-1	15	NA	NA	TRBV9	CASSVEDPGGDEQFF	TGTGCCAGCAGCGTAGAAGACCCAGGGGGGGATGAGCAGTTCTTC
TRBJ2-5	16	few	TRBD2	TRBV6-4	CASSEELARQQETQYF	TGTGCCAGCAGTGAGGAACTAGCGAGACAACAAGAGACCCAGTACTTC
TRBJ1-1	14	few	TRBD1	TRBV9	CASSPGQANTEAFF	TGTGCCAGCAGCCCGGGACAGGCGAACACTGAAGCTTTCTTT
TRBJ2-3	13	NA	NA	TRBV30	CARNSGTTDTQYF	TGTGCCCGCAACTCAGGTACCACAGATACGCAGTATTTT
TRBJ2-2	14	NA	NA	TRBV20-1	CSASPGSLGGELFF	TGCAGTGCTAGTCCAGGCTCTCTCGGCGGGGAGCTGTTTTTT
TRBJ2-7	14	NA	TRBD1	TRBV11-2	CASSLVGQGHEQYF	TGTGCCAGCAGCTTAGTGGGACAGGGCCACGAGCAGTACTTC
TRBJ2-7	12	NA	NA	TRBV10-1	CASSAGFNEQYF	TGCGCCAGCAGTGCGGGGTTCAACGAGCAGTACTTC
TRBJ2-6	15	NA	NA	TRBV6-1	CASSRDSSGANVLTF	TGTGCCAGCAGTCGGGACTCCTCTGGGGCCAACGTCCTGACTTTC
TRBJ1-3	13	NA	NA	TRBV4-2	CASSQDGVGSGYF	TGTGCCAGCAGCCAAGATGGAGTGGGGTCGGGGTATTTT
TRBJ2-7	14	NA	TRBD1	TRBV29-1	CSVGRQGRSYEQYF	TGCAGCGTCGGACGACAGGGACGATCCTACGAGCAGTACTTC
TRBJ2-7	11	many	NA	TRBV29-1	CSVEDGGLRVF	TGCAGCGTTGAAGATGGGGGACTCCGGGTCTTC
TRBJ2-7	15	NA	TRBD1	TRBV28	CASRPPGTGGYEQYF	TGTGCCAGCAGGCCCCCAGGGACAGGGGGATACGAGCAGTACTTC
TRBJ2-1	16	once	NA	TRBV9	CASSFSATDSYNEQFF	TGTGCCAGCAGCTTTAGCGCGACGGACTCCTACAATGAGCAGTTCTTC
TRBJ2-2	12	NA	NA	TRBV20-1	CSARKPAGELFF	TGCAGTGCTAGAAAACCCGCTGGGGAGCTGTTTTTT
TRBJ2-3	16	few	NA	TRBV7-9	CASSFPVGRSTDTQYF	TGTGCCAGCAGCTTCCCCGTGGGGCGGAGCACAGATACGCAGTATTTT
TRBJ2-1	14	once	NA	TRBV5-1	CASSFGPNDNEQFF	TGCGCCAGCAGCTTCGGTCCAAATGACAATGAGCAGTTCTTC
TRBJ2-2	15	few	TRBD1	TRBV5-1	CASSLKQGSTGELFF	TGCGCCAGCAGCTTGAAACAGGGGTCAACCGGGGAGCTGTTTTTT
TRBJ2-2	15	once	TRBD1	TRBV5-1	CASKDGTGSSGELFF	TGCGCCAGCAAAGACGGGACAGGGTCATCCGGGGAGCTGTTTTTT
TRBJ2-2	12	few	NA	TRBV3-1	CASSQSSGELFF	TGTGCCAGCAGCCAATCGAGCGGGGAGCTGTTTTTT
TRBJ1-5	15	NA	NA	TRBV7-6	CASSLGGKSNQPQHF	TGTGCCAGCAGCCTGGGGGGGAAAAGCAATCAGCCCCAGCATTTT
TRBJ1-1	15	many	NA	TRBV20-1	CSARGPQGMNTEAFF	TGCAGTGCGAGAGGGCCGCAGGGGATGAACACTGAAGCTTTCTTT
TRBJ1-2	12	NA	NA	TRBV29-1	CSVAGGNYGYTF	TGCAGCGTTGCCGGCGGGAACTATGGCTACACCTTC
TRBJ2-7	11	once	NA	TRBV16	CASSQSHEQYF	TGTGCCAGCAGCCAATCACACGAGCAGTACTTC
TRBJ1-5	13	NA	NA	TRBV10-2	CASSESSGEPQHF	TGCGCCAGCAGTGAGTCGTCCGGGGAGCCCCAGCATTTT
TRBJ1-4	20	few	NA	TRBV5-6	CASSSLRSRDNIGPMKKLFF	TGTGCCAGCAGCTCCCTCCGATCCCGGGACAATATCGGTCCAATGAAAAAACTGTTTTTT
TRBJ1-2	14	NA	NA	TRBV29-1	CSVGGRHRAQGYTF	TGCAGCGTTGGCGGGAGACACAGGGCCCAAGGCTACACCTTC
TRBJ2-3	13	few	TRBD2	TRBV5-1	CASSSGVTDTQYF	TGCGCCAGCAGCAGCGGGGTCACAGATACGCAGTATTTT
TRBJ2-3	15	NA	NA	TRBV5-1	CASSLGDKYTDTQYF	TGCGCCAGCAGCTTGGGAGACAAATACACAGATACGCAGTATTTT
TRBJ2-1	16	NA	NA	TRBV20-1	CSARDVGASSIREQFF	TGCAGTGCTAGAGATGTTGGGGCTAGTTCGATTCGGGAGCAGTTCTTC
TRBJ1-1	15	NA	NA	TRBV7-3	CASSPRVGLSTEAFF	TGTGCCAGCAGCCCCAGGGTGGGGCTGAGCACTGAAGCTTTCTTT
TRBJ2-3	14	NA	TRBD2	TRBV3-1	CASLSSGGTDTQYF	TGTGCCAGTCTTTCAAGCGGGGGCACAGATACGCAGTATTTT
TRBJ1-5	14	NA	TRBD1	TRBV20-1	CSARQGGGNQPQHF	TGCAGTGCAAGACAGGGAGGGGGCAATCAGCCCCAGCATTTT
TRBJ2-6	15	few	TRBD1	TRBV10-3	CATKSGTAGANVLTF	TGTGCCACCAAGTCCGGGACAGCTGGGGCCAACGTCCTGACTTTC
TRBJ2-7	12	NA	NA	TRBV10-3	CAIRPGDTEQYF	TGTGCCATCAGGCCCGGGGATACCGAGCAGTACTTC
TRBJ2-1	13	NA	NA	TRBV5-1	CASSLGGNGEQFF	TGCGCCAGCAGCTTGGGGGGGAACGGAGAGCAGTTCTTC